Included here is one T cell receptor (beta chain) sequence, with context. Its target is not known. The source of the sample is a study of T cells in localized non-small cell lung cancer. TCRdb's table, derived via immunoSEQ multiplex PCR, lists solely in-frame clones and lacks some. The repertoire holds roughly 40,000 clones, with 80% to 85% as singletons. V dropped 6 bases and J dropped 11 bases, with 10 bases sitting between them. Germline CDR1 reads DFQATT; CDR2 reads SNEGSKA (reference sequence). The CDR3 totals 9 residues. General observations from the study: There was higher T cell clonality in uninvolved adjacent lung than in tumor, and it was highest there.

The genes are TRBV20-1 and TRBJ1-1; tentatively, D is TRBD1 (6 bases). The origin of this receptor is a male donor at least 60 years old with stage II lung adenocarcinoma. This material consisted of peripheral blood mononuclear cells, taken before any cancer treatment. CDR3 DNA: TGCAGTGCGCGCCAGGGGGCTTTCTTT. It encodes CSARQGAFF.